This T cell receptor (beta chain) was profiled in a study of blood T cell repertoires in COVID-19. On the study more broadly: T cells, B-cell-depleted T cells, or PBMCs provided the cDNA or gDNA that served as material.

Assay: immunoSEQ multiplex PCR; the TCRdb copy retains only in-frame clones and omits some. This sample has 150,000 to 200,000 clones; around 86% occur once, and the top ten carry around 8.6%. The CDR3 consists of 14 residues. Looked up from germline, CDR1 is MNHEY and CDR2 is SMNVEV (reference sequence). With 2 bases removed from V and 5 bases from J, the gap between germline ends came to 13 bases. The sequenced sample consisted of PBMCs or T cells enriched from blood (not recorded which). This chain links TRBV27 with TRBJ2-7; D perhaps matches TRBD2 (6 bases). The clonotype comes from a woman aged 25 to 39 who had recovered from COVID-19. CDR3 DNA sequence: TGTGCCAGCAGTTTAACTAGCTTTCACCACGAGCAGTACTTC. It yields the protein CASSLTSFHHEQYF.